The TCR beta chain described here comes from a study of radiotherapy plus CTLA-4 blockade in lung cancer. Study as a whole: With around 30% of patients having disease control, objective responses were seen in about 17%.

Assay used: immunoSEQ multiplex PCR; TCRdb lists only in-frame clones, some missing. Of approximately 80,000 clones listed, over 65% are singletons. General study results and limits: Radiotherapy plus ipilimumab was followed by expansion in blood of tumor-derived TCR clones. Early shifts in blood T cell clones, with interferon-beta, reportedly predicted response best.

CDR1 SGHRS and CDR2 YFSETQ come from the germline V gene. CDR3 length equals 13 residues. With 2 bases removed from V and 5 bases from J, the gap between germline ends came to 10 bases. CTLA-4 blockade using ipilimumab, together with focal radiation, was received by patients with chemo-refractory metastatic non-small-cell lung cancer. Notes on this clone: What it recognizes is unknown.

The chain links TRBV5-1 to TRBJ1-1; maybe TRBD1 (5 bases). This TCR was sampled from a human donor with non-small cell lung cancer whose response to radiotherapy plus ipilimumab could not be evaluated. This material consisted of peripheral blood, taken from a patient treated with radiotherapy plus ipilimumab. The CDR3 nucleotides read TGCGCCAGCAGCTTAAGACAGTCTACTGAAGCTTTCTTT. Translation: CASSLRQSTEAFF.